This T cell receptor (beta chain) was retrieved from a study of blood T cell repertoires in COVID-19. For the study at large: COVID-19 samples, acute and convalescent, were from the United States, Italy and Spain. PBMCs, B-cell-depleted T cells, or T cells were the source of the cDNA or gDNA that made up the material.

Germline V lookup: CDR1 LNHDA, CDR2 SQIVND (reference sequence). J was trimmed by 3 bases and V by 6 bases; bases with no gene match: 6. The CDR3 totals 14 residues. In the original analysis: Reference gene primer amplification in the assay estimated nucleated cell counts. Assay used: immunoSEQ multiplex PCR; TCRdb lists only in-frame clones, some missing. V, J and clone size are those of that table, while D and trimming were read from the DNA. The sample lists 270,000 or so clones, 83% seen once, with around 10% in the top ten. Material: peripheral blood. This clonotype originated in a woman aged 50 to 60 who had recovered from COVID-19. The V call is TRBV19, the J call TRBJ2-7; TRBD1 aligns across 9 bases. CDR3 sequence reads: CASSGTGLYYEQYF. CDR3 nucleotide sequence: TGTGCCAGTAGCGGGACAGGGTTATACTACGAGCAGTACTTC.